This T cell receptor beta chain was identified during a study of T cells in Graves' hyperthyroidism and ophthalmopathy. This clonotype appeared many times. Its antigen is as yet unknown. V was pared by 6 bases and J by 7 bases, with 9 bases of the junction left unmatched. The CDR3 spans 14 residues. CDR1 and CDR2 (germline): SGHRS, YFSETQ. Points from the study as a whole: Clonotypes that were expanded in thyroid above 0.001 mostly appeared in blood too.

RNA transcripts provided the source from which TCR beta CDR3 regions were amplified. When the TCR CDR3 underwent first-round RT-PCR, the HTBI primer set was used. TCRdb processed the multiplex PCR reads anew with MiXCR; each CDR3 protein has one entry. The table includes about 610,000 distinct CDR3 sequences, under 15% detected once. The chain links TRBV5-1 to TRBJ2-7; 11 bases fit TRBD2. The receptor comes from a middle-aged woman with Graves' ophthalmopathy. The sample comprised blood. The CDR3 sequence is CASTGTSGEGEQYF. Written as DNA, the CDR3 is TGCGCCAGCACCGGGACTAGCGGTGAGGGGGAGCAGTACTTC.